This T cell receptor beta chain emerged from a study of shared clonotypes between healthy human individuals. Study-wide findings and caveats: Across subsets, estimated richness was generally greater for naive than for memory populations. When naive CD4 clonotypes were compared across a few donors, approximately 5% were shared.

This clone was counted between two and nine times. Its antigen is still unknown. Profiled with immunoSEQ multiplex PCR; TCRdb holds only in-frame clones, not every one. The sample lists over a million clones, approximately 97% seen once, with about 1% in the top ten. This CDR3 comprises 14 residues. V lost 2 bases and J lost 0, with 5 bases in between. Germline V gene sequence: CDR1 MNHNS, CDR2 SASEGT. The sequence was collected from a man aged 25-45 years in good health. The V call is TRBV6-1, the J call TRBJ1-5, with D maybe TRBD1 (5 bases). Sequencing was done on a sample of naive CD4+ T cells sorted from blood. As to subset: CD45RA+ positively selected. CDR3 in DNA: TGTGCCAGCAGTGAACAGGGTAGCAATCAGCCCCAGCATTTT. This codes for CASSEQGSNQPQHF.